This passage covers 15 T cell receptor beta chains from one sample sequenced in a study of OX40 agonist ivuxolimab in advanced cancers. Method: immunoSEQ multiplex PCR; TCRdb's copy keeps in-frame clones and lacks some. The top ten hold 15% to 20% of the sample, which has some 41,000 clones, about nine tenths seen once. The material sequenced was CD4+ or CD8+ T cells sorted from blood, taken in a trial of the OX40 agonist ivuxolimab. The receptors stem from an adult with an advanced solid tumor such as melanoma, head and neck, liver or kidney cancer.

A few counts support this clone. The sample has other DNA sequences that encode this CDR3 too. The chain links TRBV19 to TRBJ1-1, with D possibly being TRBD1 (5 bases). CDR1 LNHDA and CDR2 SQIVND come from the germline V gene (reference sequence). The CDR3 totals 14 residues. V lost 1 base and J lost 1, with 7 bases in between. This chain's CDR3 is CASSIGGWNTEAFF. The CDR3 nucleotides are TGTGCCAGTAGTATAGGGGGGTGGAACACTGAAGCTTTCTTT.

J is TRBJ1-5 and V is TRBV19; D gene unclear. Germline loops: CDR1 LNHDA, CDR2 SQIVND (reference sequence). This CDR3 region has 12 residues. Trimming took 3 bases from V and 7 from J, leaving 7 bases between them. The CDR3 coding sequence is TGTGCCAGTAGTATTTCGCTCCAGCCCCAGCATTTT. This gives the protein CASSISLQPQHF.

This CDR3 reads CASSRPGGALYNEQFF. CDR3 coding DNA: TGTGCCAGCAGCCGACCCGGGGGGGCCCTCTACAATGAGCAGTTCTTC. The gene calls are TRBV28 and TRBJ2-1; 8 positions agree with TRBD2. The CDR3 covers 16 residues. Germline CDR1 MDHEN, CDR2 SYDVKM. Germline trimming cut 6 bases from V and 3 bases from J; bases unmatched to any gene: 10. Using reference TRBV28 and TRBJ2-1 for the parts outside the CDR3, the full variable domain is DVKVTQSSRYLVKRTGEKVFLECVQDMDHENMFWYRQDPGLGLRLIYFSYDVKMKEKGDIPEGYSVSREKKERFSLILESASTNQTSMYLCASSRPGGALYNEQFFGPGTRLTVL.

As DNA, the CDR3 is TGTGCCTGGAGTGTTACCGGGACAGGAGATGGCTACACCTTC. This gives the protein CAWSVTGTGDGYTF. The rearrangement joins TRBV30 to TRBJ1-2; 8 bases match TRBD1. The CDR3 sequence is 14 residues long. The germline CDR1 and CDR2 sequences are GTSNPN and SVGIG (reference sequence). Trimming at V came to 0 bases and at J to 6 bases, leaving 6 bases not matched to a gene.

The chain has TRBV7-9 and TRBJ2-3; D is ambiguous. CDR1 SEHNR and CDR2 FQNEAQ come from the germline V gene (reference sequence). This CDR3 comprises 17 residues. The germline V and J ends were trimmed by 0 bases and 2 bases, with 15 bases remaining between them. This CDR3 reads CASSLAQGFLITDTQYF. The CDR3 nucleotides read TGTGCCAGCAGCTTAGCGCAAGGCTTCCTGATCACAGATACGCAGTATTTT.

This chain joins TRBV5-4 and TRBJ1-6, with 7 positions matching TRBD1. J lost 12 bases, V lost 5 bases, and 11 bases had no gene match. Germline CDR1 is SGHNT and CDR2 is YYREEE (reference sequence). The CDR3 sequence is 14 residues long. The CDR3 reads CASSPPGQIIPLHF. CDR3 sequence (DNA): TGTGCCAGCAGTCCTCCGGGACAGATAATACCCCTCCACTTT. Using reference TRBV5-4 and TRBJ1-6 for the parts outside the CDR3, the full variable domain is ETGVTQSPTHLIKTRGQQVTLRCSSQSGHNTVSWYQQALGQGPQFIFQYYREEENGRGNFPPRFSGLQFPNYSSELNVNALELDDSALYLCASSPPGQIIPLHFGNGTRLTVT.

The rearrangement links TRBV7-9 to TRBJ2-7, with D unresolved. Germline assignment: CDR1 SEHNR and CDR2 FQNEAQ (reference sequence). CDR3 length: 13 amino acids. The V gene lost 2 bases and the J gene lost 1 base, with 6 bases spanning the gap. The DNA for the CDR3 is TGTGCCAGCAGCTTAAGCAATTCCTACGAGCAGTACTTC. This sequence encodes CASSLSNSYEQYF.

The J gene is TRBJ2-2, the V gene TRBV5-4; D ambiguous. In germline, CDR1 is SGHNT, CDR2 YYREEE (reference sequence). V lost 4 bases, J lost 4 bases, and 17 bases lay in between. CDR3 length equals 16 residues. The CDR3 region is CASSPLSAWSTGELFF. CDR3 bases: TGTGCCAGCAGCCCACTGTCGGCATGGAGCACCGGGGAGCTGTTTTTT.

The chain uses TRBV30 and TRBJ1-4; D may be TRBD1 (5 bases). Trimming cost V 7 bases and J 4 bases, with 16 bases left between them. Looked up from germline, CDR1 is GTSNPN and CDR2 is SVGIG (reference sequence). The CDR3 spans 14 residues. The CDR3 loop is CAFSPGPDNEKLFF. CDR3 nucleotides: TGTGCCTTTTCTCCGGGACCGGATAATGAAAAACTGTTTTTT.

The V and J genes are TRBV13 and TRBJ2-1, with D unresolved. With 1 base removed from V and 3 bases from J, the gap between germline ends came to 7 bases. The length of the CDR3 is 14 residues. CDR1 and CDR2 (germline): PRHDT, FYEKMQ (reference sequence). As DNA, the CDR3 is TGTGCCAGCAGCTTAGCATCAGGCTACAATGAGCAGTTCTTC. Its translation: CASSLASGYNEQFF.

This chain connects TRBV6-5 to TRBJ2-7; 7 bases line up with TRBD1. The trim removed 5 bases at V and 3 bases at J, leaving 10 bases unmatched. CDR1 MNHEY and CDR2 SVGAGI come from the germline V gene. CDR3 length equals 15 residues. CDR3 nucleotide sequence: TGTGCCAGCAGTCCCAGGACAGGAATACTCTACGAGCAGTACTTC. Translated, it gives CASSPRTGILYEQYF.

The rearrangement uses TRBV28 and TRBJ2-3; 10 nucleotides match TRBD2. The CDR3 length is 17 residues. CDR1 and CDR2 from the germline V gene are MDHEN and SYDVKM. The junction had 13 bases not matched to a gene; V was cut back by 4 bases and J by 6 bases. CDR3 sequence reads: CASSYPLAGAPRDTQYF. The CDR3 DNA reads as TGTGCCAGCAGTTACCCTCTAGCGGGAGCGCCCAGGGATACGCAGTATTTT.

The V gene is TRBV19, the J gene TRBJ2-7; TRBD2 aligns across 11 bases. The junction had 9 bases not matched to a gene; V was cut back by 3 bases and J by 8 bases. The CDR3 extends over 15 amino acids. Germline CDR1 and CDR2: LNHDA and SQIVND (reference sequence). The CDR3 reads CASSIDGLAGGQQYF. As DNA, the CDR3 is TGTGCCAGTAGTATCGACGGACTAGCGGGTGGGCAGCAGTACTTC.

In its sample, this clone was seen a few times. Other DNA sequences in this specimen translate into the identical CDR3. The V call is TRBV19, the J call TRBJ1-5; the match to TRBD1 covers 11 bases. The CDR3 consists of 14 residues. Germline trimming cut 1 base from V and 7 bases from J; bases unmatched to any gene: 0. CDR1 and CDR2 (germline): LNHDA, SQIVND (reference sequence). The CDR3, as DNA: TGTGCCAGTAGTATAGGGACAGGGGGCCAGCCCCAGCATTTT. This sequence encodes CASSIGTGGQPQHF.

This rearrangement joins TRBV28 to TRBJ1-2; D possibly corresponds to TRBD1 (5 bases). The CDR3 is 14 residues long. Germline lookup yields CDR1 MDHEN and CDR2 SYDVKM. V was cut by 5 bases and J by 5 bases, with 15 bases left in between. The CDR3, as DNA: TGTGCCAGCAGTCTAGAGGGGCTCTTTTATGGCTACACCTTC. Translated, it gives CASSLEGLFYGYTF.